A single sample gave rise to the 18 T cell receptor beta chains below, sequenced in a study of blood T cell repertoires in COVID-19. Measured with immunoSEQ multiplex PCR; TCRdb has only the in-frame clones, and not every one. The table lists approximately 160,000 clones, approximately 88% of them singletons, with 8% to 9.5% in the top ten. The source material was peripheral blood. The receptors derive from an elderly woman with active or convalescent COVID-19.

The chain is built from TRBV2 and TRBJ2-6; 9 nucleotides align to TRBD1. After removal of 5 bases from V and 12 bases from J, the junction contained 8 bases not matched to a gene. Germline V gives CDR1 SNHLY, CDR2 FYNNEI. The CDR3 is made up of 14 amino acids. In nucleotides, the CDR3 is TGTGCCAGCAGTCCAAGGACAGGGGAACGCGTCCTGACTTTC. It yields the protein CASSPRTGERVLTF.

The V and J genes are TRBV7-2 and TRBJ1-2, with a tentative D call TRBD1 (5 bases). Trimming took off 2 bases at V and 4 bases at J, with 14 bases between the two ends. Germline V lookup: CDR1 SGHTA, CDR2 FQGNSA. CDR3 length: 15 residues. The chain's CDR3 is CASSLTMTEPYGYTF. The CDR3 DNA is TGTGCCAGCAGCTTAACGATGACAGAGCCCTATGGCTACACCTTC. The variable domain in full, with the rest retrieved from reference TRBV7-2 and TRBJ1-2, is GAGVSQSPSNKVTEKGKDVELRCDPISGHTALYWYRQSLGQGLEFLIYFQGNSAPDKSGLPSDRFSAERTGGSVSTLTIQRTQQEDSAVYLCASSLTMTEPYGYTFGSGTRLTVV.

The chain combines TRBV18 with TRBJ2-5; 10 bases are a match to TRBD2. Germline CDR1 and CDR2: KGHSH and LQKENI. The CDR3 is 17 amino acids. With 3 bases clipped from V and 4 bases from J, the junction kept 11 bases outside the gene matches. The chain's CDR3 is CASSPLNPRTSGETQYF. The CDR3 DNA reads TGTGCCAGCTCACCTTTAAATCCTCGGACTAGCGGAGAGACCCAGTACTTC.

The chain uses TRBV19 and TRBJ2-7; 9 nucleotides line up with TRBD1. The CDR3 is 14 residues long. The germline V gene encodes CDR1 LNHDA and CDR2 SQIVND (reference sequence). J gave up 1 base and V 5 bases, and 3 bases lay outside the gene matches. DNA for the CDR3: TGTGCCAGTAGTTCCGGGACAGGGTCCTACGAGCAGTACTTC. Its translation is CASSSGTGSYEQYF.

The chain links TRBV18 to TRBJ1-6; maybe TRBD1 (5 bases). Trimming cost V 0 bases and J 7 bases, with 19 bases left between them. The germline gives CDR1 KGHSH, CDR2 LQKENI. This CDR3 comprises 18 residues. In DNA, the CDR3 is TGTGCCAGCTCACCACCCCTTCGGGGGGACGAAGAAAATTCACCCCTCCACTTT. Encoded protein: CASSPPLRGDEENSPLHF.

The chain is built from TRBV30 and TRBJ1-5, with D perhaps TRBD1 (5 bases). Germline V gives CDR1 GTSNPN, CDR2 SVGIG (reference sequence). V was shortened by 2 bases and J by 4 bases, with 15 bases between the two germline ends. This CDR3 region has 15 residues. This CDR3 is CAWSLPGGVNQPQHF. CDR3 nucleotides: TGTGCCTGGAGTTTACCCGGAGGGGTGAATCAGCCCCAGCATTTT.

Written as DNA, the CDR3 is TGCGCCAGCGCCGGGAGCACAGATACGCAGTATTTT. It encodes CASAGSTDTQYF. V usage is TRBV5-1 and J usage is TRBJ2-3; unclear D gene. Germline V CDR1 and CDR2: SGHRS, YFSETQ. This CDR3 region has 12 residues. The ends were cut back, 7 bases at V and 0 bases at J, with 6 bases in the middle.

This clone came up once. The chain recombines TRBV7-2 with TRBJ1-1; 8 positions agree with TRBD1. CDR1 is SGHTA and CDR2 is FQGNSA in the germline V gene. This CDR3 has 14 residues. Trimming at V came to 6 bases and at J to 8 bases, leaving 11 bases not matched to a gene. CDR3: CASRETQGAREAFF. CDR3 DNA sequence: TGTGCCAGCAGAGAAACGCAGGGGGCGAGGGAAGCTTTCTTT.

The chain uses TRBV11-3 and TRBJ2-1; the match to TRBD2 covers 9 bases. V shed 6 bases and J 3 bases; nucleotides not matched to a gene: 6. Germline assignment: CDR1 SGHNT and CDR2 YENEEA. CDR3 length: 15 residues. In DNA form, the CDR3 reads TGTGCCAGCAGGAGCGGGGGGCTAGACTACAATGAGCAGTTCTTC. Encoded protein: CASRSGGLDYNEQFF.

In its sample, this clone was seen a few times. This chain connects TRBV9 to TRBJ2-5, with 9 bases matching TRBD1. Unmatched junction bases numbered 8, after V lost 4 bases and J lost 1 base. From germline, CDR1 is SGDLS and CDR2 YYNGEE. The CDR3 covers 16 residues. CDR3 in amino acids: CASSSGGTGLQETQYF. The CDR3 DNA sequence: TGTGCCAGCAGCTCGGGCGGGACAGGGCTCCAAGAGACCCAGTACTTC.

The chain carries TRBV6-2 or TRBV6-3 and TRBJ2-3, with D perhaps matching TRBD2 (7 bases). The length of the CDR3 is 17 residues. The V gene lost 0 bases and the J gene lost 4 bases, with 17 bases spanning the gap. CDR1 is MNHEY and CDR2 is SVGEGT in the germline V gene. The CDR3 DNA follows: TGTGCCAGCAGTTACTCGAGGGAGGGGGGGCCGGCAGATACGCAGTATTTT. Translating gives CASSYSREGGPADTQYF.

The rearrangement joins TRBV7-9 to TRBJ1-1; no clear D. V was shortened by 3 bases and J by 5 bases, with 13 bases between the two germline ends. This CDR3 is 14 amino acids long. Germline V gives CDR1 SEHNR, CDR2 FQNEAQ (reference sequence). In nucleotides, the CDR3 is TGTGCCAGCAGCTTGTTTTCCCCAGGAACTGAAGCTTTCTTT. Protein product: CASSLFSPGTEAFF.

V and J are TRBV6-2 or TRBV6-3 and TRBJ2-5, with 7 bases fitting TRBD1. This CDR3 comprises 14 residues. From germline, CDR1 is MNHEY and CDR2 SVGEGT. J gave up 5 bases and V 5 bases, and 8 bases lay outside the gene matches. CDR3 nucleotides: TGTGCCAGCAGTCAACAGGGGTCCCGGGAGACCCAGTACTTC. Its protein is CASSQQGSRETQYF.

The chain couples TRBV7-2 to TRBJ2-5; 8 bases match TRBD1. The V gene end was trimmed by 5 bases and the J gene end by 4 bases; junction bases not matched to a gene: 12. This CDR3 has 16 residues. Looked up from germline, CDR1 is SGHTA and CDR2 is FQGNSA. The CDR3 spells CASSTSLRGLGETQYF. Written as DNA, the CDR3 is TGTGCCAGCAGCACTAGTCTCAGGGGGCTGGGAGAGACCCAGTACTTC.

The chain is built from TRBV9 and TRBJ1-3; a weak D match, TRBD1 (5 bases). V was trimmed by 4 bases and J by 4 bases, leaving 9 bases between them. The CDR3 length is 13 residues. Germline V lookup: CDR1 SGDLS, CDR2 YYNGEE. CDR3 region: CASSPAGGNTIYF. CDR3 nucleotide sequence: TGTGCCAGCAGCCCAGCAGGGGGAAACACCATATATTTT.

The chain has TRBV2 and TRBJ2-3, with 8 nucleotides matching TRBD2. V lost 6 bases, J lost 1 base, and 3 bases stayed unmatched. This CDR3 has 14 residues. Germline CDR1 and CDR2: SNHLY and FYNNEI. CDR3 bases: TGTGCCAGCAGGTGGCGGGGGGGCACAGATACGCAGTATTTT. Translation: CASRWRGGTDTQYF.

This clone occurred a few times. The genes are TRBV7-2 and TRBJ2-7, with TRBD1 matching 8 bases. The CDR3 extends over 19 amino acids. CDR1 and CDR2 (germline): SGHTA, FQGNSA. With 5 bases clipped from V and 5 bases from J, the junction kept 23 bases outside the gene matches. CDR3 bases: TGTGCCAGCAGCCACCCCCGGGGACAGGCCTTTAATCTTAGGAACGAGCAGTACTTC. Protein product: CASSHPRGQAFNLRNEQYF. The full variable domain, with the rest looked up from reference TRBV7-2 and TRBJ2-7, is GAGVSQSPSNKVTEKGKDVELRCDPISGHTALYWYRQSLGQGLEFLIYFQGNSAPDKSGLPSDRFSAERTGGSVSTLTIQRTQQEDSAVYLCASSHPRGQAFNLRNEQYFGPGTRLTVT.

The rearrangement uses TRBV5-5 and TRBJ2-7, with 9 bases fitting TRBD2. The CDR3 length is 16 residues. V shed 3 bases and J 1 base; nucleotides not matched to a gene: 8. The germline V gene encodes CDR1 SGHKS and CDR2 YYEKEE (reference sequence). CDR3 region: CASSSLAGKGSYEQYF. The CDR3 DNA follows: TGTGCCAGCAGCTCCCTAGCGGGGAAAGGATCCTACGAGCAGTACTTC.